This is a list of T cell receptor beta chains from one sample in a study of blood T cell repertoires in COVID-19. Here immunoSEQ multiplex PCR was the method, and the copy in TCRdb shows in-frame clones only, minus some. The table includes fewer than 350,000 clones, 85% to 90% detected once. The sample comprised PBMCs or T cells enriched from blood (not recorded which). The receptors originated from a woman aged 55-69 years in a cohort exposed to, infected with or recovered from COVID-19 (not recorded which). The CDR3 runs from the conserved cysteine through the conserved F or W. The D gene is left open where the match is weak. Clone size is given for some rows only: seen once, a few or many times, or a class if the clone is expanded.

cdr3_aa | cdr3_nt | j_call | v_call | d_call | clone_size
CASSPGQEANSPLHF | TGTGCCAGCTCACCCGGACAGGAGGCTAATTCACCCCTCCACTTT | TRBJ1-6 | TRBV18 | TRBD1 | -
CASSLVNSYNEKLFF | TGCGCCAGCAGCTTGGTGAACAGTTATAATGAAAAACTGTTTTTT | TRBJ1-4 | TRBV5-1 | - | once
CASSPRAPRSGYNEQFF | TGTGCCAGCTCACCTCGGGCCCCACGAAGCGGTTACAATGAGCAGTTCTTC | TRBJ2-1 | TRBV18 | - | -
CASRRELRDTEAFF | TGTGCCAGCAGACGGGAGCTAAGGGATACTGAAGCTTTCTTT | TRBJ1-1 | TRBV6-5 | - | -
CASSSSPGQSYEQYF | TGTGCCAGCAGCTCATCGCCGGGACAGTCCTACGAGCAGTACTTC | TRBJ2-7 | TRBV7-3 | TRBD1 | -
CASSFLLTRDRPYEQYF | TGTGCCAGCAGCTTCCTATTAACCCGGGACAGGCCATACGAGCAGTACTTC | TRBJ2-7 | TRBV7-6 | TRBD1 | -
CASGSPGTSRETQYF | TGTGCCAGCGGCTCTCCCGGGACTAGTCGGGAGACCCAGTACTTC | TRBJ2-5 | TRBV2 | TRBD2 | -
CATSETGVTDTQYF | TGTGCCACCAGTGAGACAGGGGTCACAGATACGCAGTATTTT | TRBJ2-3 | TRBV24-1 | TRBD1 | once
CASSPRDKGQGYNEQFF | TGTGCCAGCAGCCCAAGAGACAAGGGACAGGGGTACAATGAGCAGTTCTTC | TRBJ2-1 | TRBV7-2 | TRBD1 | -
CASSFFRGFYSEAFF | TGTGCCAGCAGTTTTTTCCGGGGGTTTTATTCTGAAGCTTTCTTT | TRBJ1-1 | TRBV28 | - | -
CASSLLAGGPGEQFF | TGCGCCAGCAGCTTATTGGCGGGAGGGCCTGGTGAGCAGTTCTTC | TRBJ2-1 | TRBV5-1 | TRBD2 | -
CASRNTGSSTYEQYF | TGTGCCAGCAGGAATACAGGGTCATCGACTTACGAGCAGTACTTC | TRBJ2-7 | TRBV27 | - | -
CASRREGSTDTQYF | TGTGCCAGCAGGCGGGAGGGAAGCACAGATACGCAGTATTTT | TRBJ2-3 | TRBV2 | TRBD2 | once
CSVVEDSRSYNEQFF | TGCAGCGTTGTCGAGGACAGTCGATCCTACAATGAGCAGTTCTTC | TRBJ2-1 | TRBV29-1 | - | -
CASTLGSGRTQETQYF | TGCGCCAGCACCCTGGGGAGCGGGAGGACCCAAGAGACCCAGTACTTC | TRBJ2-5 | TRBV5-1 | TRBD2 | -
CASSFRSGRGTYNEQFF | TGTGCCAGCAGTTTTCGTTCGGGCAGGGGGACCTACAATGAGCAGTTCTTC | TRBJ2-1 | TRBV28 | TRBD1 | -
CASSLGKRGEQYF | TGTGCCAGCAGCTTAGGGAAACGGGGCGAGCAGTACTTC | TRBJ2-7 | TRBV7-9 | - | -
CASSLGQTKTYEQYF | TGTGCCAGCAGCCTGGGACAGACGAAGACCTACGAGCAGTACTTC | TRBJ2-7 | TRBV7-2 | TRBD1 | -
CASSSGLEETQYF | TGTGCCAGCAGCTCGGGACTAGAAGAGACCCAGTACTTC | TRBJ2-5 | TRBV7-3 | TRBD2 | -
CASSETRQLSTEAFF | TGTGCCAGCAGTGAAACGAGACAGCTGAGCACTGAAGCTTTCTTT | TRBJ1-1 | TRBV6-1 | - | -
CASSLTYNEQFF | TGTGCCAGCAGTCTGACTTACAATGAGCAGTTCTTC | TRBJ2-1 | TRBV6-2/TRBV6-3 | - | few
CASSRTGGRAPTDTQYF | TGTGCCAGCAGCCGCACTGGCGGGAGGGCCCCTACAGATACGCAGTATTTT | TRBJ2-3 | TRBV7-2 | TRBD2 | once
CASSLVGGRVNEQFF | TGTGCCAGCAGCTTGGTGGGCGGGAGGGTCAATGAGCAGTTCTTC | TRBJ2-1 | TRBV5-4 | TRBD2 | -
CASSYGQGNTGELFF | TGTGCCAGCAGTTACGGCCAGGGTAACACCGGGGAGCTGTTTTTT | TRBJ2-2 | TRBV6-5 | - | -
CATSRDLGNQETQYF | TGTGCCACCAGCAGAGATTTGGGCAACCAAGAGACCCAGTACTTC | TRBJ2-5 | TRBV15 | - | -
CATSSTAGSYEQYF | TGCGCCACCTCCTCCACCGCGGGGTCCTACGAGCAGTACTTC | TRBJ2-7 | TRBV5-1 | - | -
CASSVGTVGSTEAFF | TGTGCCAGTAGTGTGGGGACAGTAGGGAGCACTGAAGCTTTCTTT | TRBJ1-1 | TRBV19 | TRBD1 | -
CAWSLYNSPLHF | TGTGCCTGGAGTCTGTATAATTCACCCCTCCACTTT | TRBJ1-6 | TRBV30 | - | -
CASSPGTGMDEQFF | TGTGCCAGCAGTCCGGGGACAGGGATGGATGAGCAGTTCTTC | TRBJ2-1 | TRBV28 | TRBD1 | -
CAWSFQGDQPQHF | TGTGCCTGGAGCTTCCAGGGGGATCAGCCCCAGCATTTT | TRBJ1-5 | TRBV30 | TRBD1 | -
CASSRGYQETQYF | TGTGCCAGCTCAAGGGGCTACCAAGAGACCCAGTACTTC | TRBJ2-5 | TRBV18 | - | -
CASSSIPGTGGVQPQHF | TGTGCCAGCAGCTCTATCCCCGGGACAGGGGGCGTTCAGCCCCAGCATTTT | TRBJ1-5 | TRBV5-8 | TRBD1 | once
CATMPGGLISGNTIYF | TGTGCCACCATGCCCGGAGGTCTAATATCTGGAAACACCATATATTTT | TRBJ1-3 | TRBV15 | - | -
CASSEGTGGYEKLFF | TGTGCCAGCAGTGAAGGGACAGGGGGCTATGAAAAACTGTTTTTT | TRBJ1-4 | TRBV6-1 | TRBD1 | many
CASSIDGSGGPAGNTIYF | TGTGCCAGTAGTATAGACGGTTCGGGGGGACCGGCTGGAAACACCATATATTTT | TRBJ1-3 | TRBV19 | - | -
CASMSGFKGSRQDSYTF | TGCGCCAGCATGAGTGGGTTTAAAGGCAGCCGCCAGGATAGCTACACCTTC | TRBJ1-2 | TRBV10-1 | - | -
CASSLTGVSEQYF | TGTGCCAGCAGCTTGACAGGGGTCTCGGAGCAGTACTTC | TRBJ2-7 | TRBV5-4 | TRBD1 | once
CASSQGLASSYNEQFF | TGTGCCAGCAGCCAAGGACTAGCTAGCTCCTACAATGAGCAGTTCTTC | TRBJ2-1 | TRBV4-2 | TRBD2 | -
CASSSRQGAGDEQYF | TGTGCCAGCAGCTCCAGACAGGGGGCAGGGGACGAGCAGTACTTC | TRBJ2-7 | TRBV5-4 | TRBD1 | -
CASSPGQHATEAFF | TGTGCCAGCAGCCCCGGACAGCATGCCACTGAAGCTTTCTTT | TRBJ1-1 | TRBV7-9 | - | -
CASSQDGGLGEGSYNEQFF | TGCGCCAGCAGCCAAGATGGAGGCCTAGGGGAGGGCTCCTACAATGAGCAGTTCTTC | TRBJ2-1 | TRBV4-1 | TRBD2 | -
CASGTSGDPFYNEQFF | TGTGCCAGCGGGACTAGCGGGGACCCTTTCTACAATGAGCAGTTCTTC | TRBJ2-1 | TRBV27 | TRBD2 | -
CASSQDGGQGNEKLFF | TGTGCCAGCAGCCAAGACGGTGGGCAGGGGAATGAAAAACTGTTTTTT | TRBJ1-4 | TRBV14 | - | -
CASSPSLAGGGEQYF | TGTGCCAGCTCACCGAGTCTAGCGGGAGGAGGGGAGCAGTACTTC | TRBJ2-7 | TRBV18 | TRBD2 | -
CASSGRGLAGAEQFF | TGCGCCAGCAGCGGGCGGGGACTAGCGGGAGCTGAGCAGTTCTTC | TRBJ2-1 | TRBV5-1 | TRBD2 | -
CASSPRDYFYEQYF | TGTGCCAGCTCACCCCGGGACTACTTCTACGAGCAGTACTTC | TRBJ2-7 | TRBV18 | TRBD2 | few
CASSPMGNRGNYGYTF | TGTGCCAGCAGCCCTATGGGGAACCGAGGGAACTATGGCTACACCTTC | TRBJ1-2 | TRBV7-8 | - | -
CASSYSPRFYEQYF | TGTGCCAGCAGTTACTCGCCGCGGTTCTACGAGCAGTACTTC | TRBJ2-7 | TRBV6-5 | - | -
CASSQEYFQKTYEQYF | TGTGCCAGCAGCCAAGAGTATTTTCAGAAGACCTACGAGCAGTACTTC | TRBJ2-7 | TRBV4-2 | - | once
CASSIGRRYRDSYEQYF | TGTGCCAGTAGTATTGGGAGAAGATACCGGGACAGCTACGAGCAGTACTTC | TRBJ2-7 | TRBV19 | TRBD1 | -
CASSIGPSRSSYEQYF | TGTGCCAGTAGTATTGGGCCTTCTCGTAGCTCCTACGAGCAGTACTTC | TRBJ2-7 | TRBV19 | - | -
CAWSGGQGTYEQYF | TGTGCCTGGAGCGGGGGACAGGGGACCTACGAGCAGTACTTC | TRBJ2-7 | TRBV30 | TRBD1 | -
CASSPPSSGRLNEQFF | TGTGCCAGCAGCCCCCCCAGTAGCGGGAGGCTCAATGAGCAGTTCTTC | TRBJ2-1 | TRBV6-2/TRBV6-3 | TRBD2 | -
CASRPGKGTEAFF | TGTGCCAGCAGACCAGGGAAAGGCACTGAAGCTTTCTTT | TRBJ1-1 | TRBV11-2 | - | -
CAWSVGLGTVNIQYF | TGTGCCTGGAGTGTGGGGCTCGGGACAGTAAACATTCAGTACTTC | TRBJ2-4 | TRBV30 | TRBD1 | -